The subject of this entry is one T cell receptor beta chain. The sort gate was single viable CD3+CD4+CD8-CD45RO+ cells for memory CD4+ T cells. This sample is part of a study of memory CD4+ T cells and cytomegalovirus serostatus. For the study at large: Of the healthy Belgian adults, 9 or 10 were CMV seropositive and 20 to 30 seronegative.

Original analysis: After removing out-of-frame reads, 2.3 million or so distinct TCRbeta sequences remained. TCRdb keeps only in-frame clones here, not all; method: immunoSEQ multiplex PCR. That table supplies the V and J calls and clone size; D and trimming were determined from the DNA. The sample holds about 46,000 clones, roughly 78% seen once. The CDR3 covers 13 residues. Germline CDR1 is SGHTA and CDR2 is FQGTGA. J gave up 6 bases and V 5 bases, and 5 bases lay outside the gene matches. The chain recombines TRBV7-3 with TRBJ2-7; 9 bases align to TRBD1. The sequence came from an adult in good health and CMV-seronegative. The sample comprised memory CD4+ T cells from blood. The CDR3 region has the DNA TGTGCCAGCAGCCCCGGACAGGGGACCGAGCAGTACTTC. This sequence encodes CASSPGQGTEQYF.